This T cell receptor beta chain was recorded in a study of neurological immune-mediated disorders. From germline, CDR1 is DFQATT and CDR2 SNEGSKA (reference sequence). The CDR3 covers 14 residues. V lost 3 bases to trimming and J lost 6 bases; unmatched junction nucleotides: 7. Study-wide points: Whereas HTLV-1-associated myelopathy showed the most TCR clonal expansion, multiple sclerosis showed the least, with levels below those of healthy controls. One related-CDR3 cluster, identified by phylogenetic grouping, held the repertoires of 18 of 34 multiple sclerosis patients and was a possible signature. CDR3 amino acid sequences found in expanded clones were never shared across subjects, suggesting private repertoires in all groups.

TCRdb passed the 5' RACE reads through MiXCR, listing each CDR3 protein once. Of approximately 60,000 distinct CDR3 sequences in the sample, approximately 3.7% were seen once. This clonotype was seen repeatedly, ten times or more. The antigen remains undetermined. Sequences were obtained from PBMCs. This clonotype was sampled from a man aged 45-65 years with multiple sclerosis. This chain joins TRBV20-1 and TRBJ2-4, with 8 bases matching TRBD2. The CDR3 region is CSASPAGVGNIQYF. The CDR3 nucleotides are TGCAGTGCTAGCCCAGCGGGGGTCGGAAACATTCAGTACTTC.